This entry describes one T cell receptor beta chain. As originally analysed: Reference gene primer amplification in the assay estimated nucleated cell counts. Sequenced by immunoSEQ multiplex PCR; TCRdb stores in-frame clones only, minus some. The D gene and trimming were derived from the DNA, and the V and J assignments and clone size from that table. The sample shows 55,000 to 90,000 clones, around 87% of them seen only once. The CDR3 covers 15 residues. Per germline, CDR1 GTSNPN and CDR2 SVGIG (reference sequence). Trimming took 0 bases from V and 7 from J; bases not matched to a gene: 8. This sample is part of a study of blood T cell repertoires in COVID-19. Study background: Nucleic acid was either cDNA or gDNA, and it came from T cells, B-cell-depleted T cells, or PBMCs.

The chain has TRBV30 and TRBJ1-4; the match to TRBD1 covers 7 bases. The TCR comes from a man aged 70-80 years with active COVID-19. Sample: peripheral blood. In DNA form, the CDR3 reads TGTGCCTGGAGTGTACGGCAGGGGGGACGTGAAAAACTGTTTTTT. Encoded protein: CAWSVRQGGREKLFF.